This T cell receptor beta chain was sequenced in a study of blood T cells in healthy people across ages. This clonotype was seen a few times. Primers used in a second PCR of roughly 6 to 12 cycles were a sample-barcoded 5' primer and a J-beta primer mix. TCRdb itself ran the 5' RACE reads through MiXCR, one entry per CDR3 protein. The sample records 1.5 million to 2 million distinct CDR3 sequences, approximately 39% being singletons. V shed 1 base and J shed 7 bases, with 17 bases lying between them. There are 15 residues in the CDR3. Germline lookup yields CDR1 SGHDT and CDR2 YYEEEE. V and J are TRBV5-6 and TRBJ1-2, with D unresolved. This TCR derives from a human donor in good health. Sequenced: blood. The CDR3 loop is CASSLPAVGPGGYTF. The CDR3 nucleotides read TGTGCCAGCAGCTTGCCAGCCGTCGGGCCCGGTGGCTACACCTTC.